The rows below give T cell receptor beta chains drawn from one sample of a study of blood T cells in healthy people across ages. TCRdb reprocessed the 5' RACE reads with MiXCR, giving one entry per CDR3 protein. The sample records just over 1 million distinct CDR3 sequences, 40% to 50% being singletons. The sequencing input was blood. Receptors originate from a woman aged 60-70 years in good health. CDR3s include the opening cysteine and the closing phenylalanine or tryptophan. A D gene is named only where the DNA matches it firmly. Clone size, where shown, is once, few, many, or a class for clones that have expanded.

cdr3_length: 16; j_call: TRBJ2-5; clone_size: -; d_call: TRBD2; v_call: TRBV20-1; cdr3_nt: TGCAGTGCTCAGGGACTAGCGGGAGTTTGGCAAGAGACCCAGTACTTC; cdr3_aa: CSAQGLAGVWQETQYF
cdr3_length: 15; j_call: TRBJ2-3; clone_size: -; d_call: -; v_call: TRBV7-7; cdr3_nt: TGTGCCAGCAGCCATGACTTGTCTAGCACAGATACGCAGTATTTC; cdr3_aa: CASSHDLSSTDTQYF
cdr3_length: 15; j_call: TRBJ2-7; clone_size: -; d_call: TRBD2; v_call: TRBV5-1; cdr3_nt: TGCGCCAGCACTCGGACTAGCGGGATTCCCTACGAGCAGTACTTC; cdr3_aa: CASTRTSGIPYEQYF
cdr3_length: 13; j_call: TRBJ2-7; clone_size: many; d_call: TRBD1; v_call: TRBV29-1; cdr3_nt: TGCAGCGTTGAGGGGACAGGGGGATACGAGCAGTACTTC; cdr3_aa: CSVEGTGGYEQYF
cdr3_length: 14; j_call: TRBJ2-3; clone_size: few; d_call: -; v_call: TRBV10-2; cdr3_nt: TGCGCCAGCAGTGCCCGGGTATCCCCAGATACGCAGTATTTT; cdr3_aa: CASSARVSPDTQYF
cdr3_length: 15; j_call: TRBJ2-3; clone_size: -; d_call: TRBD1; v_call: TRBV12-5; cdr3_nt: TGTGCTAGTGGTTTAGGGACAGGCCGGACAGATACGCAGTATTTT; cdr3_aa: CASGLGTGRTDTQYF
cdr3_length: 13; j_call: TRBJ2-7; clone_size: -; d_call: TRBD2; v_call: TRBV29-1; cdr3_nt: TGCAGCGTATTTAGCGGGAGTACCTACGAGCAGTACTTC; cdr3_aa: CSVFSGSTYEQYF
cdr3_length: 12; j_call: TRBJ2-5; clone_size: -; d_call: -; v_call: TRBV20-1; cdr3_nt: TGCAGTGCTAGAGAAATAATCTTGGAGCAGTACTTC; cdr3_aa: CSAREIILEQYF
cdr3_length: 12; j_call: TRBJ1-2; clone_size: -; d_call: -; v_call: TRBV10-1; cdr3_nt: TGCGCCAGCAGCGCCGACCGAGCCCTCTACACCTTC; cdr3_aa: CASSADRALYTF
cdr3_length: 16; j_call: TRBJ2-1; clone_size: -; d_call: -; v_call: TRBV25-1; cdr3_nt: TGTGCCAGCAGTGAATTTGGACGGAGCTCCTACAATGAGCAGTTCTTC; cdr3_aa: CASSEFGRSSYNEQFF
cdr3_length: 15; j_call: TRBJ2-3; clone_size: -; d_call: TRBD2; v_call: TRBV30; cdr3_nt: TGTGCCTGGAGTTCAGGCGGGAGGGCCGCAGATACGCAGTATTTT; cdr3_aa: CAWSSGGRAADTQYF
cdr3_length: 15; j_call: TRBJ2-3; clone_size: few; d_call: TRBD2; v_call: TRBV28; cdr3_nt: TGTGCCAGCCGGGGAGGCGGGAGGAGCACAGATACGCAGTATTTT; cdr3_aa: CASRGGGRSTDTQYF
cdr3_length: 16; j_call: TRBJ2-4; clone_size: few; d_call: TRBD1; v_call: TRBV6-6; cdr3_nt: TGTGCCAGCAGCGAAACACAGGGGTTGGCCAAAAACATTCAGTACTTC; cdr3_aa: CASSETQGLAKNIQYF
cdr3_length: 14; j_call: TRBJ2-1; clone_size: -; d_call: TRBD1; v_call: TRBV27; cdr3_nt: TGTGCCAGCAGGACAGGGGCCAAGCACAATGAGCAGTTCTTC; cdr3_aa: CASRTGAKHNEQFF
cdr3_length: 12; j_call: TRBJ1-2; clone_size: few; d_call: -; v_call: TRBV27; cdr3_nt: TGTGCCAGCAGTCGCTCGGGCTATGGCTACACCTTC; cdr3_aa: CASSRSGYGYTF
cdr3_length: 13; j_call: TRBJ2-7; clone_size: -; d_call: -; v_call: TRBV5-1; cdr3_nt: TGCGCCAGCAGCTTAGGCCGAGTGGACGAGCAGTACTTC; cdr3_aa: CASSLGRVDEQYF
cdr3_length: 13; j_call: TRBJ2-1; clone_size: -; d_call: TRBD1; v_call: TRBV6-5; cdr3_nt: TGTGCCAGCAGCTCGGGACAGCGGAATGAGCAGTTCTTC; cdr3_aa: CASSSGQRNEQFF
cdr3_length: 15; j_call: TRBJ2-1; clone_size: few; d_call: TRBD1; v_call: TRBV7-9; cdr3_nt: TGTGCCAGCAGCTTGGCAGGGACAGCCAGTAATGAGCAGTTCTTC; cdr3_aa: CASSLAGTASNEQFF
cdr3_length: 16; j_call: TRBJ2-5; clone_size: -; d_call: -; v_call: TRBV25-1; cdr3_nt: TGTGCCAGCCAAAAGCTAACCCCCCGGCACCAAGAGACCCAGTACTTC; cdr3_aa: CASQKLTPRHQETQYF
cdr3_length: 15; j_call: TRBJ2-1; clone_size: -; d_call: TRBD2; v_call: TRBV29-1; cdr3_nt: TGCAGCGTTGAAGGGGAGGGGCGCGGGTTAACTGAGCAGTTCTTC; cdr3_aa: CSVEGEGRGLTEQFF
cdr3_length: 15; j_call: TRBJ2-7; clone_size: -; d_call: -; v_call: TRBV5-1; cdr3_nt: TGCGCCAGCAGCTTTACCCCGGGACAAGACTACGAGCAGTACTTC; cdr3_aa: CASSFTPGQDYEQYF
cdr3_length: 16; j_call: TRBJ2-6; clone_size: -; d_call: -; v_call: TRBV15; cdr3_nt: TGCGCCACCAGCAGAGAGGCTGGATCTGGGGCCAACGTCCTGACTTTC; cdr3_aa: CATSREAGSGANVLTF
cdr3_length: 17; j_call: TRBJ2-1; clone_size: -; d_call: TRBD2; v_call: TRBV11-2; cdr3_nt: TGTGCCAGCAGCCAATTAGGAGCGGGGAGCTCCTACAATGAGCAGTTCTTC; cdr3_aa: CASSQLGAGSSYNEQFF